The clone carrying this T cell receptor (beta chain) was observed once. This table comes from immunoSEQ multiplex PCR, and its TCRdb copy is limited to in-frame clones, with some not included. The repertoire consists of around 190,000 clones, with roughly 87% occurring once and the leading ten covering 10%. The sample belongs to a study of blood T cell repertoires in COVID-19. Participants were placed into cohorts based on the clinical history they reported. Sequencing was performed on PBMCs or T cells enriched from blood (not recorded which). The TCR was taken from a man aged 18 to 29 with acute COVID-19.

Written as DNA, the CDR3 is TGCGCCAGCAGCCCTTATGACAGGGGGCAACAGCCCCAGCATTTT. Translation gives CASSPYDRGQQPQHF. The chain combines TRBV4-1 with TRBJ1-5; TRBD1 matches at 10 bases. The CDR3 is made up of 15 amino acids. Germline lookup yields CDR1 MGHRA and CDR2 YSYEKL. Trimming removed 4 bases from V and 7 bases from J; junction bases left unmatched: 7.